The source of this T cell receptor (beta chain) is a study of graft-versus-host responses after intestinal transplantation (dated by TCRdb to about 2021). As for the study more broadly: Recipients received multivisceral, liver-intestinal, or isolated intestinal transplants. Anti-thymocyte globulin induction was given to all recipients, followed by maintenance tacrolimus and steroids for around three years. After intestinal transplantation, graft-versus-host and host-versus-graft alloreactive T cell clones in the graft, circulation and bone marrow were tracked using bulk TCR-beta CDR3 sequencing. To identify alloreactive clones, pre-transplant mixed lymphocyte reaction products were sequenced and then compared with unstimulated pre-transplant donor and recipient T cells. The cohort enrolled 24 intestinal transplant recipients, one of whom was a retransplant, and a few patients without pretransplant specimens were excluded. Donor T cell macrochimerism was defined as a peak of at least 4% donor T cells among recipient peripheral blood mononuclear cells. Rather than being sequenced by the commercial service, samples from a few later patients were sequenced in-house on an Illumina MiSeq and processed with MiXCR. Here is what the overall study found, with its caveats: The conclusions were limited by the relatively low number and heterogeneity of the intestinal transplant patients. GvH clones were detected in recipient bone marrow, and some appeared earlier in ileal mucosa or blood, consistent with an intestinal mucosal origin. Early after transplant, peak levels of circulating GvH clones were found to be associated with declines in HvG clones. In patients with donor T cell macrochimerism, the allografts had high GvH to HvG T cell clonal ratios.

The library was prepared using the immunoSEQ multiplex PCR assay. For most patients, genomic DNA was subjected to high-throughput TCR-beta CDR3 sequencing by Adaptive Biotechnologies. The study's processing was this. TCR sequencing data were retrieved from Adaptive's ImmunoSEQ software for 18 patients, whereas a few other patients were processed with MiXCR and VDJtools. Because the origin of CDR3 nucleotide sequences shared between donor and recipient could not be assigned, those sequences were removed. Alloreactive clones required at least 2-fold expansion over unstimulated cells and minimum CFSE-low frequency of 0.002% (template counts) or 0.001% (read counts). A clone was considered mappable if detected in the sequenced pre-transplant spleen, lymph node, or MLR CFSE-low populations of the donor or recipient. The cumulative frequency of alloreactive clones was calculated as a percentage of all sequences, weighted by copy number. TCRdb took over this immuneACCESS table, retaining in-frame rearrangements with V and J assigned. Such tables are incomplete; in checked studies, under half of the missing clones stem from an unresolved V gene, and the remainder is unexplained. The DNA was the basis for D and trimming; V, J and clone size are from that table. The sample table lists about 9,800 clones, approximately 80% of them with a count of one. The leading ten clones occupy around a quarter of the sample.

Dithiothreitol, EDTA incubations and collagenase D digestion were used to isolate intraepithelial and lamina propria lymphocytes from graft specimens. Bulk TCR-beta sequencing was performed on serial intestinal graft biopsy specimens collected as late as 600 days after transplant. Cut back by 4 bases and 4 bases, the V and J ends lie 10 bases apart. CDR1 MDHEN and CDR2 SYDVKM are derived from the germline V gene. The cysteine opens and the phenylalanine closes a CDR3 of 13 amino acids. Only the CDR3 region is kept as DNA, spanning 39 bases read in frame from base 1. A note on this clone: The clone's antigen remains unknown. Base qualities are not at hand, and no much larger clone is one base apart.

The TCR comes from a human patient who received an intestinal transplant, so some T cells may come from the graft donor. The rearrangement combines TRBV28 with TRBJ1-2, with no confidently assigned D gene. The sample consisted of ileum tissue, taken roughly 74 weeks after intestinal transplant. CDR3 region: CASSSSGSYGYTF. The DNA sequence is TGTGCCAGCAGTTCCTCCGGGAGCTATGGCTACACCTTC.